Listed below are T cell receptor beta chains from one sample, sequenced in a study of blood T cell repertoires in COVID-19. The assay was immunoSEQ multiplex PCR, and TCRdb's table has in-frame clones only and misses some. The table lists hundreds of thousands of clones, 75% to 90% of them singletons, with 0.95% to 1.2% in the top ten. Source material: PBMCs or T cells enriched from blood (not recorded which). The receptor source for this set is a man younger than 40 who had recovered from COVID-19. CDR3s include the opening cysteine and the closing phenylalanine or tryptophan. The D gene is left open where the match is weak. Clone size is stated in some rows and not others, as once, few, many or a class when expanded.

d_gene | j_gene | abundance | v_gene | CDR3nt | CDR3aa
NA | TRBJ1-1 | NA | TRBV27 | NA | CASSFLAGVLLGEAFF
NA | TRBJ1-2 | NA | TRBV12-3/TRBV12-4 | TGTGCCAGCAGTCGGGACACGAGGAATGGCTACACCTTC | CASSRDTRNGYTF
NA | TRBJ2-3 | NA | TRBV11-3 | TGTGCCAGCAGCTTAGAAGTGCGGGATACGCAGTATTTT | CASSLEVRDTQYF
TRBD1 | TRBJ2-2 | NA | TRBV6-4 | TGTGCCAGCAGGGGCAGGGGGCAGGTCGGGGAGCTGTTTTTT | CASRGRGQVGELFF
NA | TRBJ1-6 | NA | TRBV25-1 | TGTGCCAGCAGTGAATCGATCGGGGTCGCTTCACCCCTCCACTTT | CASSESIGVASPLHF
NA | TRBJ2-2 | NA | TRBV3-1/TRBV3-2 | TGTGCCAGCAGCCAAGGAGTGCCCGCGGGGGAGCTGTTTTTT | CASSQGVPAGELFF
NA | TRBJ2-1 | NA | TRBV7-8 | TGTGCCAGCAGTTCCCGGACTAATGAGCAGTTCTTC | CASSSRTNEQFF
NA | TRBJ2-7 | NA | TRBV5-4 | TGTGCCAGCAGCGCTGACGGACTCAACTACGAGCAGTACTTC | CASSADGLNYEQYF
TRBD2 | TRBJ2-3 | NA | TRBV5-1 | TGCGCCAGCAGCTTGGCCAGACTAGCGGGCACAGATACGCAGTATTTT | CASSLARLAGTDTQYF
NA | TRBJ1-4 | NA | TRBV18 | TGTGCCAGCTCACCACCGGTTAGGGGACAAGACAACTACCCTAATGAAAAACTGTTTTTT | CASSPPVRGQDNYPNEKLFF
TRBD2 | TRBJ2-7 | NA | TRBV15 | TGTGCCACCAGCAGAGATAGGACTAGCGGAACCTACGAGCAGTACTTC | CATSRDRTSGTYEQYF
NA | TRBJ2-1 | NA | TRBV7-2 | TGTGCCAGCAGCTTAGATATACCACAAATCTCCTACAATGAGCAGTTCTTC | CASSLDIPQISYNEQFF
TRBD2 | TRBJ2-2 | NA | TRBV6-6 | TGTGCCACTCACCTCGGGGGGGGTGGGGAGCTGTTTTTT | CATHLGGGGELFF
TRBD2 | TRBJ2-3 | once | TRBV12-5 | TGTGCTAGTGTTCGCACATACGGGAGGCTAAATAGCACAGATACGCAGTATTTT | CASVRTYGRLNSTDTQYF
TRBD1 | TRBJ1-2 | NA | TRBV6-5 | TGTGCCAGCAGTACGACTACAGCCGGGACAGACTACACCTTC | CASSTTTAGTDYTF
NA | TRBJ2-3 | NA | TRBV3-1/TRBV3-2 | TGTGCCAGCAGCATACCGGGACACACAGATACGCAGTATTTT | CASSIPGHTDTQYF
TRBD2 | TRBJ2-2 | NA | TRBV3-1/TRBV3-2 | TGTGCCAGCAGATCTCCGACTAGCGGGATTAACACCGGGGAGCTGTTTTTT | CASRSPTSGINTGELFF
NA | TRBJ2-1 | NA | TRBV24-1 | TGTGCCACCAGTGAAGGGCTAGCGATTAATAATGAGCAGTTCTTC | CATSEGLAINNEQFF
NA | TRBJ1-6 | NA | TRBV10-2 | TGCGCCAGCAGTGAAAGGAGGAGGACAGTACACGGCCCCCTCCACTTT | CASSERRRTVHGPLHF
TRBD1 | TRBJ2-4 | NA | TRBV7-6 | TGTGCCAGCAGCGCCGCCCGGGACAGGGGTGTTAGCAAAAACATTCAGTACTTC | CASSAARDRGVSKNIQYF
NA | TRBJ1-3 | few | TRBV7-9 | TGTGCCAGCAGCTCGGGCTCTGGAAACACCATATATTTT | CASSSGSGNTIYF
TRBD2 | TRBJ2-1 | NA | TRBV30 | TGTGCCTGGATACTGTCTAGCGGACCGGGGTTCTTC | CAWILSSGPGFF
NA | TRBJ2-7 | NA | TRBV3-1/TRBV3-2 | TGTGCCAGCAGCCAAGACGTACGAGGCGAGCAGTACTTC | CASSQDVRGEQYF
NA | TRBJ1-2 | NA | TRBV28 | TGTGCCAGCAGTTTAAAAGAGTATGGCTACACCTTC | CASSLKEYGYTF
TRBD1 | TRBJ2-7 | NA | TRBV6-5 | TGTGCCACCGGGGACAGACCTTACGAGCAGTACTTC | CATGDRPYEQYF
NA | TRBJ1-1 | NA | TRBV12-5 | TGTGCTAGTGGTTTGCAGGGTGGGGACACTGAAGCTTTCTTT | CASGLQGGDTEAFF
TRBD1 | TRBJ2-7 | once | TRBV11-2 | TGTGCCAGCAGCACAGGGGTGAAATACGAGCAGTACTTC | CASSTGVKYEQYF
TRBD1 | TRBJ1-2 | NA | TRBV30 | TGTGCCTGGAGTCTCGGGACAGGGGGTCGCTACACCTTC | CAWSLGTGGRYTF
TRBD1 | TRBJ1-2 | NA | TRBV3-1/TRBV3-2 | TGTGCCAGCAGCCGGGACAGCCGCTATGGCTACACCTTC | CASSRDSRYGYTF
NA | TRBJ1-6 | NA | TRBV9 | TGTGCCAGCAGTATGGACAGCTATAATTCACCCCTCCACTTT | CASSMDSYNSPLHF
TRBD1 | TRBJ2-1 | NA | TRBV24-1 | TGTGCCACCAGTAGTCGAACCGGGACAGGGGGTATTGAGCAGTTCTTC | CATSSRTGTGGIEQFF
NA | TRBJ2-2 | NA | TRBV3-1/TRBV3-2 | TGTGCCAGCAGCCAAGATCCCGGAGGTAGGGAGCTGTTTTTT | CASSQDPGGRELFF
NA | TRBJ1-2 | NA | TRBV7-2 | TGTGCCAGCAGCTTAGCGCAGGAGGGGCATTCGGTTGGCTACACCTTC | CASSLAQEGHSVGYTF
TRBD1 | TRBJ1-5 | NA | TRBV19 | TGTGCCAGTAGCCAGGGGGGATTTAGCAATCAGCCCCAGCATTTT | CASSQGGFSNQPQHF
NA | TRBJ2-5 | NA | TRBV19 | TGTGCCAGCAGGAAAGGGGACAAGCAAGAGACCCAGTACTTC | CASRKGDKQETQYF
NA | TRBJ1-2 | NA | TRBV30 | TGTGCCTCGGACAGTAGATATAACTATGGCTACGCCTTC | CASDSRYNYGYAF
TRBD2 | TRBJ2-7 | NA | TRBV28 | TGTGCCAGCAGTTTTGGGGGGGGGAGGACCTACGAGCAGTACTTC | CASSFGGGRTYEQYF
TRBD1 | TRBJ2-7 | NA | TRBV19 | TGTGCCAGTAGTGAACCGGGACAGGGGGTACCCTACGAGCAGTACTTC | CASSEPGQGVPYEQYF
TRBD2 | TRBJ2-4 | NA | TRBV30 | TGTGCCTGGAGCCCTGGACTAGCAGGTTTTCAGTACTTC | CAWSPGLAGFQYF
NA | TRBJ2-7 | NA | TRBV13 | TGTGCCAGCAGCTTACAGGGGATTCCCTACGAGCAGTACTTC | CASSLQGIPYEQYF